Detailed here is one TCR beta chain. This CDR3 has 13 amino acids. Germline V gene data show CDR1 as DFQATT and CDR2 as SNEGSKA (reference sequence). V lost 2 bases, J lost 2 bases, and 4 bases lay in between. Unique molecular identifiers were used in preparing the TCRbeta library. TCRdb processed the PCR reads anew with MiXCR; each CDR3 protein has one entry. Seen here are 250,000 to 350,000 distinct CDR3 sequences, around 9.6% observed once, and the top ten hold over 9.5%. These data come from a study of T-cell reconstitution after alpha-beta-depleted transplantation in children. The receptor was derived from a human donor who donated a stem cell graft to a child with SCID. The V and J genes are TRBV20-1 and TRBJ2-6; no definite D call. Source: PBMCs from the stem cell graft donor, taken from the stem cell graft. The CDR3 nucleotides read TGCAGTGCTAGACGCGCTGGGGCCAACGTCCTGACTTTC. Encoded protein: CSARRAGANVLTF.